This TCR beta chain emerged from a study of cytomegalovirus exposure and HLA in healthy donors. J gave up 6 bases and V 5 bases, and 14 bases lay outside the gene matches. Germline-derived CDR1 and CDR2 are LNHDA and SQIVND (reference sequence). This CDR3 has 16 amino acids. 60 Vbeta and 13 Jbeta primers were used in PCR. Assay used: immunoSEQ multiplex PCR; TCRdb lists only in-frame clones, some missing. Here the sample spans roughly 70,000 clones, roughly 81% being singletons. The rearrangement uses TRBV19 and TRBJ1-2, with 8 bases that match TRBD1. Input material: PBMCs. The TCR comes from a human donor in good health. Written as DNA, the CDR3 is TGTGCCAGTAGTCAACGACAGGGGAAAAGCGCGAATGGCTACACCTTC. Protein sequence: CASSQRQGKSANGYTF. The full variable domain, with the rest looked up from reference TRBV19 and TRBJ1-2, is DGGITQSPKYLFRKEGQNVTLSCEQNLNHDAMYWYRQDPGQGLRLIYYSQIVNDFQKGDIAEGYSVSREKKESFPLTVTSAQKNPTAFYLCASSQRQGKSANGYTFGSGTRLTVV.